This T cell receptor (beta chain) was captured in a study of T cells after yellow fever vaccination. Findings and limits, study-wide: Abundant clonotypes from the bulk population could have been carried over as contaminants into FACS-sorted repertoires. Re-detected after boosting: most primary clones, 95% to 98% of CD4 and 75% to 90% of CD8. By day 5 rather than day 15, the secondary response had peaked, though it was weaker.

Synthesis of TCR cDNA relied on 5'RACE template switching, which attached a universal primer site and UMIs. TCRdb passed the 5' RACE reads through MiXCR, listing each CDR3 protein once. The sample holds approximately 510,000 distinct CDR3 sequences, about a fifth seen once. The CDR3 runs to 17 residues. V lost 5 bases to trimming and J lost 8 bases; unmatched junction nucleotides: 14. This clonotype has just a few counts. Its target is not known. The specimen was PBMCs, collected approximately 20 days after the first yellow fever vaccination. This receptor was obtained from a man between 18 and 29 years old who received the YFV17D yellow fever vaccine. This chain connects TRBV12-3 or TRBV12-4 to TRBJ2-1; 11 bases agree with TRBD2. CDR3 nucleotides: TGTGCCAGCAGTCCGCGCATCGGCCTAGCGGGGGGCGATGAGCAGTTCTTC. Residues: CASSPRIGLAGGDEQFF.